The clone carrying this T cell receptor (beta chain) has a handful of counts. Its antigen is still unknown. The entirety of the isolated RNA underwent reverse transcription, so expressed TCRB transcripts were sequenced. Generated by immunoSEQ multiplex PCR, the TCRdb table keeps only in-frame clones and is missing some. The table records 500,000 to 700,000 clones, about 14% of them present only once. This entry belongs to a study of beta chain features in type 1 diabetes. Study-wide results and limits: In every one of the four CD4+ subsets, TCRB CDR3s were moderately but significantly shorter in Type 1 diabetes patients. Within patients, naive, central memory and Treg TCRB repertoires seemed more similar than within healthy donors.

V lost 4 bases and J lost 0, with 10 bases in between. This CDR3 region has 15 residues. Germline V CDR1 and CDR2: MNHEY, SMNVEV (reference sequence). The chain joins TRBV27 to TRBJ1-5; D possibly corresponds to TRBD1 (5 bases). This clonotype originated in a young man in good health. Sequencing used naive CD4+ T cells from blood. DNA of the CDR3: TGTGCCAGCAGTTCGCGGGGGAATAGCAATCAGCCCCAGCATTTT. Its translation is CASSSRGNSNQPQHF.